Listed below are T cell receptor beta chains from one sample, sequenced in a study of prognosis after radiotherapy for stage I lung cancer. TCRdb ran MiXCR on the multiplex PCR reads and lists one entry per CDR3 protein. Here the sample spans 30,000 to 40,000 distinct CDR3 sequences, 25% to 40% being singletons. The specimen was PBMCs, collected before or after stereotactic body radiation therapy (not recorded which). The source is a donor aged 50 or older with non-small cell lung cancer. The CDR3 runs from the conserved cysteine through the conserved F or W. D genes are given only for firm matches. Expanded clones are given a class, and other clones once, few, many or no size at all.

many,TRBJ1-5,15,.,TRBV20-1,CSARSQRNSNQPQHF,TGCAGTGCTAGGTCACAGAGGAATAGCAATCAGCCCCAGCATTTT
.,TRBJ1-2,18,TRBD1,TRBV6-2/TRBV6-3,CSSSPGGTGAAGHYGYTF,TGTTCCAGCAGCCCAGGGGGGACAGGGGCCGCAGGCCACTATGGCTACACCTTC
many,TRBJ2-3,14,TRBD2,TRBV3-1,CASSRRGATDTQYF,TGTGCCAGCAGCCGGCGGGGGGCCACAGATACGCAGTATTTT
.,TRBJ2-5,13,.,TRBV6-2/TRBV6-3,CASSYLGRKTQYF,TGTGCCAGCAGTTACTTGGGTAGGAAGACCCAGTACTTC
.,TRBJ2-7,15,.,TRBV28,CASSYGGIDQFEQYF,TGTGCCAGCAGTTACGGCGGGATTGATCAGTTCGAGCAGTACTTC
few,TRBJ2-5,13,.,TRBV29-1,CSVEEAPQETQYF,TGCAGCGTTGAAGAAGCCCCTCAAGAGACCCAGTACTTC
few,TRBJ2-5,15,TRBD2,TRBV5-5,CASSLGTIPQETQYF,TGTGCCAGCAGCTTAGGGACTATCCCACAAGAGACCCAGTACTTC
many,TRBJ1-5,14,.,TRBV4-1,CASSQVGKNQPQHF,TGCGCCAGCAGCCAAGTCGGGAAAAATCAGCCCCAGCATTTT
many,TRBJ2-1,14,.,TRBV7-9,CASSVRATYNEQFF,TGTGCCAGCAGCGTCCGGGCCACCTACAATGAGCAGTTCTTC
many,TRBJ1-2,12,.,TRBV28,CASSPPNYGYTF,TGTGCCAGCAGCCCCCCCAACTATGGCTACACCTTC
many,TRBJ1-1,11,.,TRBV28,CASSFRAQAFF,TGTGCCAGCAGTTTTAGAGCGCAGGCTTTCTTT
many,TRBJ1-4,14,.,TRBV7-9,CASSKGTADEKLFF,TGTGCCAGCAGCAAAGGGACTGCTGATGAAAAACTGTTTTTT
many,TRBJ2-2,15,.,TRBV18,CASSPLSGVTGELFF,TGTGCCAGCTCACCGCTCTCGGGGGTCACCGGGGAGCTGTTTTTT
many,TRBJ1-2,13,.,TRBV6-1,CASSRGGNYGYTF,TGTGCCAGCAGCCGAGGGGGGAACTATGGCTACACCTTC
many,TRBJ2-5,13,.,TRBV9,CASSVAQGGTQYF,TGTGCCAGCAGCGTAGCCCAGGGTGGGACCCAGTACTTC
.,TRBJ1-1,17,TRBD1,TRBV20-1,CSARPPDRGLWNTEAFF,TGCAGTGCTAGACCGCCGGACAGGGGGCTATGGAACACTGAAGCTTTCTTT